This TCR beta chain was recovered during a study of primary melanoma T cells and metastatic recurrence (dated by TCRdb to 2020 to 2021). For the wider study: The cohort consisted of approximately 180 primary melanomas of stage T2 to T4, each more than 1 mm thick. The study tested whether T-cell fraction and T-cell repertoire clonality in primary melanoma tumors predicted patient outcome. Progression-free survival was the clinical outcome compared against the T-cell fraction measured by TCR beta sequencing. Histopathological grading of tumor-infiltrating lymphocytes was compared with the T-cell fraction derived from sequencing. What the study reported, not specific to this receptor: An effective T-cell-mediated antitumor response in primary melanoma was framed by the authors only as a suggestion, not a demonstrated mechanism. Reportedly, adding T-cell fraction to tumor thickness improved progression-free survival prediction more than adding any other histopathological variable did. Regardless of nodal disease, mitotic rate or ulceration status, a T-cell fraction above 20% appeared to be protective. Progression-free survival was reportedly predicted by the tumor T-cell fraction independently of thickness, ulceration, mitotic rate and age.

Patients had primary melanoma that had been surgically resected and was considered potentially curable but at risk of metastatic recurrence. Library creation used the immunoSEQ multiplex PCR assay. Primary melanoma tumor tissue underwent high-throughput sequencing of the T-cell receptor beta chain. In the source study's methods: Among the repertoire analyses were the distribution of insertions and deletions and the sharing of TCRB CDR3 between samples. The predictive value of the T-cell fraction was ranked against histopathological variables by a gradient-boosted model. In its TCRdb copy, this immuneACCESS table keeps in-frame sequences only and misses some clones. Where compared with another copy, unresolved V genes explain less than half of these, and the others have no known cause. Clone size and the V and J calls come from that table; the DNA yielded D and trimming. Per the sample table, the count is about 60 clones.

CDR1 is given as MNHGY and CDR2 as SAAAGT, both from the germline V gene. Trimming removed 6 bases from V and 1 base from J, leaving 6 bases between the germline ends. The cysteine opens and the phenylalanine closes a CDR3 of 12 amino acids. Only the CDR3 part of the read is kept: 36 bases, read in frame from the first base. Notes on this clone: No cognate antigen has been identified for it. No per-base quality is available; no much larger clone lies one base away.

The sequence was collected from a human donor with melanoma. Sequenced: melanoma tumor tissue. The chain was built from TRBV6-8 and TRBJ2-5, with no D gene named confidently. The CDR3 amino acid sequence is: CASRHSQETQYF. At the DNA level, the sequence is TGTGCCAGCAGGCACAGCCAAGAGACCCAGTACTTC.